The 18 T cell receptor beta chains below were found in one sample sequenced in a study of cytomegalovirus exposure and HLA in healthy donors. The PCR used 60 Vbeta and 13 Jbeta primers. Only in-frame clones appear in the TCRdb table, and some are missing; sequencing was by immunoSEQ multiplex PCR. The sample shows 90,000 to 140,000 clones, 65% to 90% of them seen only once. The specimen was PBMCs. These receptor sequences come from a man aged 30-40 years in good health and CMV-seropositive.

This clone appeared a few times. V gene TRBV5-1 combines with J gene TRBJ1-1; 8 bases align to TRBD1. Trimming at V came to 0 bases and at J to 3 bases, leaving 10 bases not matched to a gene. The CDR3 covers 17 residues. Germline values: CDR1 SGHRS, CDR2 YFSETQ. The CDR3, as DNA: TGCGCCAGCAGCTTGGCCGTAGGTCCACAGGGGGACACTGAAGCTTTCTTT. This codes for CASSLAVGPQGDTEAFF. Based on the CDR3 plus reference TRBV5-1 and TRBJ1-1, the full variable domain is KAGVTQTPRYLIKTRGQQVTLSCSPISGHRSVSWYQQTPGQGLQFLFEYFSETQRNKGNFPGRFSGRQFSNSRSEMNVSTLELGDSALYLCASSLAVGPQGDTEAFFGQGTRLTVV.

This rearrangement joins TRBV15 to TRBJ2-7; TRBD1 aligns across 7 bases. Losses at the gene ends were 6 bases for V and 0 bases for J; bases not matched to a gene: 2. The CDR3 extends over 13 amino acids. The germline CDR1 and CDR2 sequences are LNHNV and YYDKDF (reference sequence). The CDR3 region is CATSRDSSYEQYF. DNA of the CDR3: TGTGCCACCAGTCGGGACAGCTCCTACGAGCAGTACTTC.

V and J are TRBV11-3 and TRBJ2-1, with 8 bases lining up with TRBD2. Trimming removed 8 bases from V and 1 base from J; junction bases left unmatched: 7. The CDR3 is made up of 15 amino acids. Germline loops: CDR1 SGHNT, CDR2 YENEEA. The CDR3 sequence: CASGRSGGSYNEQFF. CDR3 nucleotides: TGTGCCAGCGGACGAAGCGGGGGTTCCTACAATGAGCAGTTCTTC.

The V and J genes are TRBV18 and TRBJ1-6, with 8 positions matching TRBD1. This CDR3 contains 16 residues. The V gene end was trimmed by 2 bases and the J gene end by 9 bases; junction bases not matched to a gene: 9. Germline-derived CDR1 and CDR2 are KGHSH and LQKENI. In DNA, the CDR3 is TGTGCCAGCTCACCAACCGGCTCAGGGGGCGGTTCACCCCTCCACTTT. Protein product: CASSPTGSGGGSPLHF.

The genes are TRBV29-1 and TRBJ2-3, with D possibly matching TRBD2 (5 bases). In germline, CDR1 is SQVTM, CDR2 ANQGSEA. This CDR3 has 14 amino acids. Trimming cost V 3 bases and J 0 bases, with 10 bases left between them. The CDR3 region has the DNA TGCAGCGTTGACCCACGGGAAAGCACAGATACGCAGTATTTT. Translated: CSVDPRESTDTQYF.

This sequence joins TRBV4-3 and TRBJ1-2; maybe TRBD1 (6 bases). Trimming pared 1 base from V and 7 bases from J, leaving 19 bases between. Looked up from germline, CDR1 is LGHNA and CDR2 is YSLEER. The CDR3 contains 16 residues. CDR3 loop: CASSQGRYHRVSGYTF. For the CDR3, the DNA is TGCGCCAGCAGCCAAGGTCGATACCACAGGGTGAGTGGCTACACCTTC.

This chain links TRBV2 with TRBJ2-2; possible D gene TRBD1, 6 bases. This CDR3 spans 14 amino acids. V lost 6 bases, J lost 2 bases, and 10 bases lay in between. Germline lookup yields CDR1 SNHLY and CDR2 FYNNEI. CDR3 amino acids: CASSEQGNTGELFF. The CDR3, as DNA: TGTGCCAGCAGCGAACAGGGTAACACCGGGGAGCTGTTTTTT.

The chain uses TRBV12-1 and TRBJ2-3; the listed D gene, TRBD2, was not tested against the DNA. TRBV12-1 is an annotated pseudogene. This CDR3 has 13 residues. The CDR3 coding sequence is TGTGCCAGCAGCCCCCCCGGCACAGATACGCAGTATTTT. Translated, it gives CASSPPGTDTQYF.

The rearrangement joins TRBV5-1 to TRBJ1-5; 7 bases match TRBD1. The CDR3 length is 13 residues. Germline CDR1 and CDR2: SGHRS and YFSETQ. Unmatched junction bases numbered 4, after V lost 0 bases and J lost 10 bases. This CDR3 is CASSLGQGGPQHF. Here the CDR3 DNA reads TGCGCCAGCAGCTTGGGACAGGGCGGACCCCAGCATTTT.

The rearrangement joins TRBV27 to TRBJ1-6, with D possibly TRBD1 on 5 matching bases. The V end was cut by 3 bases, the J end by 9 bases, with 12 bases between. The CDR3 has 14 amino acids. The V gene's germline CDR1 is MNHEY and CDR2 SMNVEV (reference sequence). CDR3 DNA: TGTGCCAGCAGTTTGGGGCAGGGAGGTTCACCCCTCCACTTT. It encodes CASSLGQGGSPLHF.

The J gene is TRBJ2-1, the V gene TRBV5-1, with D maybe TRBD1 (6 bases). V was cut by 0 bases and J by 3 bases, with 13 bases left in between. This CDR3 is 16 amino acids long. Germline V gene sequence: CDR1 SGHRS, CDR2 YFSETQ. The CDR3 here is CASSLALNRDYNEQFF. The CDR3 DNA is TGCGCCAGCAGCTTGGCCTTGAACAGGGACTACAATGAGCAGTTCTTC.

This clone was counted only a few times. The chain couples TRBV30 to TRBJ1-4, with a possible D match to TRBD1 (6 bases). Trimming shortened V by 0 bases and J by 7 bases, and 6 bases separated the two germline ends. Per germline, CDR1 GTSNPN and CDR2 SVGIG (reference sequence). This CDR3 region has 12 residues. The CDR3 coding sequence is TGTGCCTGGAGTGTACAGGGTGAAAAACTGTTTTTT. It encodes CAWSVQGEKLFF.

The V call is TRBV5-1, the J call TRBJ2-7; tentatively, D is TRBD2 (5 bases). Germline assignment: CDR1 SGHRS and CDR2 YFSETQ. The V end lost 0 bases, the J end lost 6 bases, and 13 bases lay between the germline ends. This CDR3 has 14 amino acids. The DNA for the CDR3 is TGCGCCAGCAGCTTGGTGGACCCGAGGGTCGAGCAGTACTTC. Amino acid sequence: CASSLVDPRVEQYF.

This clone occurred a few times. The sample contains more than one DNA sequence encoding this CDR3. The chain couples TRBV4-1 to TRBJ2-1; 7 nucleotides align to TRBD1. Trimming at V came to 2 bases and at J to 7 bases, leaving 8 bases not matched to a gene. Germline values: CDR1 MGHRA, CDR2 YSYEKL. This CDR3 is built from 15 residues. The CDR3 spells CASSQQEGAVNEQFF. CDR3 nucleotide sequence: TGCGCCAGCAGCCAACAAGAGGGGGCGGTAAATGAGCAGTTCTTC.

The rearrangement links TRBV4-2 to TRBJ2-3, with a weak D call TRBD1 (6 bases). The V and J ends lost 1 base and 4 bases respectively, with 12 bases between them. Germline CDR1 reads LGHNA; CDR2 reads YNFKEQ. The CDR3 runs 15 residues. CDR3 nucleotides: TGTGCCAGCAGCCAAGGGGGGACACAGGCAGATACGCAGTATTTT. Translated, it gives CASSQGGTQADTQYF.

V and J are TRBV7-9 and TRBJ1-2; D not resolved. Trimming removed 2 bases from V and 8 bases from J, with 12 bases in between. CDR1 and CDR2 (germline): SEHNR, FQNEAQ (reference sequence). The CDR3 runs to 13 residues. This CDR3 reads CASSLIRGNGYTF. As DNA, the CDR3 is TGTGCCAGCAGCTTAATCAGAGGGAACGGCTACACCTTC.

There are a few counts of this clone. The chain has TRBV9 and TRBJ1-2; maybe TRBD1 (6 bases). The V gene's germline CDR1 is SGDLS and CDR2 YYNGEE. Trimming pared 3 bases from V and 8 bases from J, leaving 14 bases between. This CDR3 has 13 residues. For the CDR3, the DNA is TGTGCCAGCAGCGCCTCGGACAGAGGAGGCTACACCTTC. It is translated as CASSASDRGGYTF. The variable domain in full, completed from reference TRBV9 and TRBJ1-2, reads DSGVTQTPKHLITATGQRVTLRCSPRSGDLSVYWYQQSLDQGLQFLIQYYNGEERAKGNILERFSAQQFPDLHSELNLSSLELGDSALYFCASSASDRGGYTFGSGTRLTVV.

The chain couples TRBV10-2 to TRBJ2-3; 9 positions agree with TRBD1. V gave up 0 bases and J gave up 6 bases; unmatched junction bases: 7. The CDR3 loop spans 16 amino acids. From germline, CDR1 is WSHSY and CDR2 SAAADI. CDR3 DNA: TGCGCCAGCAGTGAGTCGACAGGGGGGATTGTGGATACGCAGTATTTT. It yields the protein CASSESTGGIVDTQYF.